Presented here are 7 T cell receptor beta chains from one specimen sequenced in a study of T cells in women clearing cervical HPV infection. TCRdb keeps only in-frame clones here, not all; method: immunoSEQ multiplex PCR. The table counts about 20,000 clones; approximately 5.5% lies in the top ten. What was sequenced was blood buffy coat. The source of these receptors is a woman between 18 and 70 years old with a cervical HPV16 infection that either progressed to CIN3+ or cleared (not recorded which).

About this clone: Sequencing ends 3 residues short of the CDR3 end; the germline J gene provides the rest. The chain employs TRBV20-1 and TRBJ2-5, with 7 positions matching TRBD2. Germline CDR1 DFQATT, CDR2 SNEGSKA (reference sequence). The CDR3 runs to 13 residues. Losses at the gene ends were 3 bases for V and 2 bases for J; bases not matched to a gene: 3. The CDR3 sequence is CSARGGGQETQYF. Incomplete CDR3 DNA: TGCAGTGCTAGGGGCGGGGGTCAAGAGACC.

To note about this clone: At one boundary the junction diverges from the germline segment, which might be a read error. The read terminates 3 residues before the CDR3 end, so the remaining end is supplied by the germline J gene. Different DNA sequences within this sample yield the same CDR3. J is TRBJ1-3 and V is TRBV7-9; D is perhaps TRBD1 (5 bases). Germline V gene lookup returns CDR1 SEHNR and CDR2 FQNEAQ (reference sequence). The CDR3 is 13 amino acids. CDR3 protein: CASSLRQSNTIYF. The DNA read from the CDR3 is TGTGCCAGCAGCTTAAGACAGTCGAACACA.

As for this clone: One junction end disagrees with the germline gene, perhaps due to a read error. The read ends 3 residues early relative to the CDR3; the germline J gene fills the gap. V gene TRBV4-2 combines with J gene TRBJ2-5, with D possibly being TRBD1 (6 bases). Germline CDR1 LGHNA, CDR2 YNFKEQ. CDR3 size: 16 residues. CDR3 region: CASSQERQVPQETQYF. CDR3 bases read: TGCGCCAGCAGCCAAGAAAGACAGGTGCCCCAAGAGACC.

On this clone: The observed sequence ends 3 residues before the CDR3 terminus, with the missing tail filled in from the germline J gene. The V call is TRBV7-2, the J call TRBJ2-1; possible D gene TRBD2, 7 bases. V dropped 4 bases and J dropped 3 bases, with 13 bases sitting between them. CDR3 length: 15 residues. Germline assignment: CDR1 SGHTA and CDR2 FQGNSA. The CDR3 loop is CASSSKGGGYNEQFF. The CDR3 bases that were read are TGTGCCAGCAGCTCCAAGGGGGGGGGCTACAATGAG.

The CDR3 reads CASSLAGGSSDTQYF. The CDR3 DNA, read in part, is TGTGCCAGCAGCCTAGCGGGGGGGTCATCAGATACG. This chain joins TRBV6-4 and TRBJ2-3; TRBD2 agrees at 12 bases. The CDR3 end lies 3 residues beyond the end of the read and is filled in from the germline J gene. Per the germline V gene, CDR1 is MRHNA and CDR2 is SNTAGT. The length of the CDR3 is 15 residues. The V and J ends lost 6 bases and 4 bases, in that order; junction bases with no gene match: 5.

For this clone: Read data end 3 residues before the CDR3 end; the end is taken from the germline J gene. V gene TRBV4-2 combines with J gene TRBJ2-7; D uncertain. Germline CDR1 LGHNA, CDR2 YNFKEQ. The length of the CDR3 is 16 residues. The V gene lost 1 base and the J gene lost 2 bases, with 15 bases spanning the gap. CDR3 bases read: TGTGCCAGCAGCCAAGCCGGCGCAACTATGACCTACGAG. Its protein is CASSQAGATMTYE. The CDR3 as a whole reads CASSQAGATMTYEQYF.

Of note for this clone: The read is 3 residues too short to cover the CDR3 end, so that end is filled in from the germline J gene. This chain links TRBV7-9 with TRBJ2-2; 8 bases fit TRBD1. CDR1 SEHNR and CDR2 FQNEAQ come from the germline V gene (reference sequence). J lost 4 bases, V lost 5 bases, and 3 bases had no gene match. The CDR3 consists of 14 residues. The CDR3 sequence: CASSRQGSTGELFF. Partial CDR3 DNA: TGTGCCAGCAGCAGACAGGGGAGCACCGGGGAG.